One T cell receptor beta chain is described in this entry. Its antigen is not known. CDR1 and CDR2 from the germline V gene are LGHNA and YNFKEQ. This CDR3 spans 17 amino acids. Trimming cost V 0 bases and J 10 bases, with 19 bases left between them. Assay used: immunoSEQ multiplex PCR; TCRdb lists only in-frame clones, some missing. The sample holds 150,000 to 200,000 clones, 86% seen once. This specimen belongs to a study of cytomegalovirus exposure and HLA in healthy donors. Whole-study results and caveats: As confirmed in vitro, a few CMV-associated chains were specific for CMV antigens.

This receptor was taken from a woman younger than 30 in good health and CMV-seronegative. The sequenced sample was PBMCs. The chain has TRBV4-2 and TRBJ1-6; tentative D call: TRBD1 (5 bases). In DNA, the CDR3 is TGTGCCAGCAGCCAAGAAACCGTGGGACCCGGGAGCTCACCCCTCCACTTT. This sequence encodes CASSQETVGPGSSPLHF.